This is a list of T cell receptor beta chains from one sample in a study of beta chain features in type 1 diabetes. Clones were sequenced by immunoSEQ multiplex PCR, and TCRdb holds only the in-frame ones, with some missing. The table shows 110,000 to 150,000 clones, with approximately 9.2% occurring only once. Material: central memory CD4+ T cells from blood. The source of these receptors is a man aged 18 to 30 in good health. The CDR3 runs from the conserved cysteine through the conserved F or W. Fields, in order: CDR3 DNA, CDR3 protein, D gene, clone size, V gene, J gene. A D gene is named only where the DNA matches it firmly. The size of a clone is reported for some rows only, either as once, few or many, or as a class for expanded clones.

TGCGCCAGCAGCTTGGGGACTAGAGATACGACAGATACGCAGTATTTT	CASSLGTRDTTDTQYF	TRBD2	NA	TRBV5-1	TRBJ2-3
TGTGCCAGCAGTTACGGACAGCTTTATGGCTACACCTTC	CASSYGQLYGYTF	NA	few	TRBV6-5	TRBJ1-2
TGTGCCAGCAGCGTCCAGGGATCTGGCGAGACCCAGTACTTC	CASSVQGSGETQYF	NA	NA	TRBV9	TRBJ2-5
TGTGCCAGCTCCGAAACACGCTCCTACAATGAGCAGTTCTTC	CASSETRSYNEQFF	NA	few	TRBV18	TRBJ2-1
TGTGCCAGCAGTTACTGGGACAGTAACACTGAAGCTTTCTTT	CASSYWDSNTEAFF	TRBD1	NA	TRBV6-5	TRBJ1-1
TGTGCCAGCAGTGCAGGGGTCCTCGGAAACACCATATATTTT	CASSAGVLGNTIYF	NA	NA	TRBV28	TRBJ1-3
TGTGCCAGCAGCCAAACACAGGGCCCCGGGGGCTACACCTTC	CASSQTQGPGGYTF	NA	many	TRBV7-9	TRBJ1-2
TGTGCCAGCAGCTTACAGGGTAACAAAAACATTCAGTACTTC	CASSLQGNKNIQYF	NA	NA	TRBV5-4	TRBJ2-4
TGTGCCAGCAGCGAACAGGGGGATGAGATAGAGACCCAGTACTTC	CASSEQGDEIETQYF	TRBD1	many	TRBV9	TRBJ2-5
TGTGCCAGCAGCCCTAGAACAGGGGGCGCCGATGGGGAGCAGTACTTC	CASSPRTGGADGEQYF	TRBD1	few	TRBV4-2	TRBJ2-7
TGTGCCAGCAGCACATTTCGGGGGGGCCGGATCACAGATACGCAGTATTTT	CASSTFRGGRITDTQYF	TRBD2	few	TRBV7-2	TRBJ2-3
TGTGCCAGCAGCTTAATCGGACAGAGCACAGATACGCAGTATTTT	CASSLIGQSTDTQYF	NA	NA	TRBV4-2	TRBJ2-3
TGTGCCATCAGTCCCGGGACAGGGGTTTACGAGCAGTACTTC	CAISPGTGVYEQYF	TRBD1	few	TRBV10-3	TRBJ2-7
TGTGCCAGCAGCTTTCGGCTAGCGGGGGGGCGTAATGAGCAGTTCTTC	CASSFRLAGGRNEQFF	TRBD2	few	TRBV5-4	TRBJ2-1
TGCAGCGTGGGACAGTCGAGCAATCAGCCCCAGCATTTT	CSVGQSSNQPQHF	TRBD1	few	TRBV29-1	TRBJ1-5
TGTGCCAGCAGCCACTATAAGCGGGACAGGGGCTACGAGCAGTACTTC	CASSHYKRDRGYEQYF	TRBD1	NA	TRBV7-9	TRBJ2-7
TGTGCCAGTAGTATAGACAACAGGAACACTGAAGCTTTCTTT	CASSIDNRNTEAFF	NA	few	TRBV19	TRBJ1-1
TGCGCCAGCAGCCCATCCGGGACTAGCGGGGTTACAGATACGCAGTATTTT	CASSPSGTSGVTDTQYF	TRBD2	NA	TRBV4-1	TRBJ2-3
TGTGCCAGCAGCTTCGGACTAGCGGCCTACAATGAGCAGTTCTTC	CASSFGLAAYNEQFF	TRBD2	NA	TRBV5-4	TRBJ2-1
TGTGCCTGGGACAGGGGCGGAAATCAGCCCCAGCATTTT	CAWDRGGNQPQHF	TRBD1	NA	TRBV30	TRBJ1-5
TGCGCCAGCAGCTTGGCCCTAGCGGGGGTCCAAGAGACCCAGTACTTC	CASSLALAGVQETQYF	TRBD2	few	TRBV5-1	TRBJ2-5
TGTGCCAGCAGCTTAGCCAGGGGGCGTAGAACTGAAGCTTTCTTT	CASSLARGRRTEAFF	TRBD1	few	TRBV7-6	TRBJ1-1
TGTGCCAGCAGTGAAGGGAGAAACAATGAGCAGTTCTTC	CASSEGRNNEQFF	NA	few	TRBV6-1	TRBJ2-1
TGTGCCATCAGTCCTCGGACAGCGAGCTCCTACGAGCAGTACTTC	CAISPRTASSYEQYF	NA	many	TRBV10-3	TRBJ2-7
TGTGCCAGCAGCCAAGATAGGACTACTAAAGAGACCCAGTACTTC	CASSQDRTTKETQYF	NA	NA	TRBV5-4	TRBJ2-5
TGTGCCAGCAGCACGCGGACAGAAAGAGAAAAACTGTTTTTT	CASSTRTEREKLFF	NA	NA	TRBV21-1	TRBJ1-4
TGTGCCACCAGCAGAGGAGGACAGGGGGCCTCCAATTCACCCCTCCACTTT	CATSRGGQGASNSPLHF	TRBD1	few	TRBV15	TRBJ1-6
TGCGCCAGCAGCTTGGGGGACAGGGGGCGCGAGCAGTACTTC	CASSLGDRGREQYF	TRBD1	few	TRBV5-1	TRBJ2-7
TGTGCCAGCAGTGAGGGACAGGTGGCTTATTCACCCCTCCACTTT	CASSEGQVAYSPLHF	TRBD1	NA	TRBV2	TRBJ1-6
TGTGCCAGCACCCCCCCCACAGGGTTGTCCTACGAGCAGTACTTC	CASTPPTGLSYEQYF	NA	few	TRBV28	TRBJ2-7
TGTGCCAGCAGACCGGGAGGCGGGGGACGCTCCTACGAGCAGTACTTC	CASRPGGGGRSYEQYF	TRBD2	NA	TRBV7-2	TRBJ2-7
TGCGCCAGCGCAGGGGTTAATAGCAATCAGCCCCAGCATTTT	CASAGVNSNQPQHF	NA	few	TRBV10-2	TRBJ1-5
TGTGCCTGTGGACAGTTGAACACTGAAGCTTTCTTT	CACGQLNTEAFF	NA	few	TRBV30	TRBJ1-1
TGTGCCAGCAGCTTAGCCAATGGGGGGAATTCACCCCTCCACTTT	CASSLANGGNSPLHF	NA	NA	TRBV7-8	TRBJ1-6
TGTGCCAGCAGCCCTACGACACCAACTAATGAAAAACTGTTTTTT	CASSPTTPTNEKLFF	NA	NA	TRBV4-2	TRBJ1-4
TGTGCCAGCAGCTTAAAGACAGGGAACTATGGCTACACCTTC	CASSLKTGNYGYTF	TRBD1	many	TRBV7-2	TRBJ1-2
TGTGCCAGCAGCTTAGAATCCGGGGGAGAGACCCAGTACTTC	CASSLESGGETQYF	NA	NA	TRBV7-2	TRBJ2-5
TGTGCCACCCTGCCGGGGAGCTCTGGAAACACCATATATTTT	CATLPGSSGNTIYF	NA	many	TRBV10-3	TRBJ1-3
TGTGCCAGCAGCCGGGGACAGGCTTTTTGGGGCTACACCTTC	CASSRGQAFWGYTF	TRBD1	few	TRBV14	TRBJ1-2
TGTGCCAGCAGTGCCGGACAGGGACAGGGGGGCACTGAAGCTTTCTTT	CASSAGQGQGGTEAFF	TRBD1	NA	TRBV6-1	TRBJ1-1
TGTGCCAGCAGTTATCGGTTGAACACTGAAGCTTTCTTT	CASSYRLNTEAFF	NA	few	TRBV27	TRBJ1-1
TGTGCCTGGAAGTCGGGGACAGGAATTATTGAAGCTTTCTTT	CAWKSGTGIIEAFF	TRBD1	few	TRBV30	TRBJ1-1
TGTGCCAGCTCACTGTACAGGGGAGGCCAAGAGACCCAGTACTTC	CASSLYRGGQETQYF	NA	NA	TRBV18	TRBJ2-5
TGTGCCAGCAGCCAGGGACAGGGTGGGCAAGAGACCCAGTACTTC	CASSQGQGGQETQYF	TRBD1	few	TRBV4-2	TRBJ2-5
TGCGCCAGCAGCCAAGAATTCACAGGGAACTATGGCTACACCTTC	CASSQEFTGNYGYTF	NA	many	TRBV4-1	TRBJ1-2
TGTGCCAGTAGTCTCAGGACAGGTGTCACAGATACGCAGTATTTT	CASSLRTGVTDTQYF	TRBD1	NA	TRBV19	TRBJ2-3
TGTGCCACCCGGCGCGAGGCTAATGAAAAACTGTTTTTT	CATRREANEKLFF	NA	NA	TRBV19	TRBJ1-4
TGTGCCAGCAGCCCCGGGACAACGAATTCACCCCTCCACTTT	CASSPGTTNSPLHF	NA	few	TRBV7-8	TRBJ1-6
TGTGCCAGCAGTCTAGAACAGGTTAAAGCTTTCTTT	CASSLEQVKAFF	NA	NA	TRBV7-2	TRBJ1-1
TGTGCCAGCAGCTCCCCCGGGACAGGGGCCTACGAGCAGTACTTC	CASSSPGTGAYEQYF	TRBD1	few	TRBV7-2	TRBJ2-7
TGTGCCAGCAGCCCCCTTTCGCGGGGCGGGGTATACGAGCAGTACTTC	CASSPLSRGGVYEQYF	NA	many	TRBV11-2	TRBJ2-7